There are a few counts of the clone carrying this T cell receptor beta chain. Its target is not known. This specimen belongs to a study of OX40 agonist ivuxolimab in advanced cancers. The wider study: Patients received the agonistic anti-OX40 (CD134) antibody ivuxolimab. Study-level results: Doses of 0.1 to 3.0 mg/kg were accompanied by clonal expansion of CD4+ and CD8+ blood T cells by week 6. Among the least clonally expanded were partial responders at 0.1-3.0 mg/kg.

Sequencing used immunoSEQ multiplex PCR; TCRdb keeps in-frame clones, though not all of them. The sample lists 75,000 to 95,000 clones, about 88% occurring once. The V and J ends lost 4 bases and 6 bases, in that order; junction bases with no gene match: 10. CDR1 and CDR2 (germline): MGHRA, YSYEKL. There are 15 residues in the CDR3. The TCR originated in an adult with an advanced solid tumor such as melanoma, head and neck, liver or kidney cancer. The specimen was CD4+ or CD8+ T cells sorted from blood, collected in a trial of the OX40 agonist ivuxolimab. The gene calls are TRBV4-1 and TRBJ1-2; 8 bases are a match to TRBD1. The CDR3 loop reads CASSPGQGRVDGYTF. The CDR3 DNA reads as TGCGCCAGCAGCCCTGGACAGGGCCGAGTGGATGGCTACACCTTC.